This is a list of T cell receptor beta chains from one sample in a study of blood T cells in healthy people across ages. TCRdb recomputed calls from the 5' RACE reads with MiXCR, one row per CDR3 protein. The sample lists approximately 1.5 million distinct CDR3 sequences, approximately 43% occurring once. Sequencing was done on a sample of blood. Receptors were obtained from a woman aged 18-29 years in good health. CDR3s include the opening cysteine and the closing phenylalanine or tryptophan. A D gene is named only where the DNA matches it firmly. The size field is filled for only some rows; it gives once, few, many or a size class.

d_gene,j_gene,v_gene,abundance,CDR3nt,CDR3aa
TRBD2,TRBJ2-1,TRBV2,few,TGTGCCAGCAGAGCGGGACTAGCGGGGGGGTACAATGAGCAGTTCTTC,CASRAGLAGGYNEQFF
NA,TRBJ1-2,TRBV7-9,few,TGTGCCAGCAGCTCCCGAACCGGACAGCCCTCCTATGGCTACACCTTC,CASSSRTGQPSYGYTF
NA,TRBJ2-7,TRBV28,few,TGTGCCAGCAGTTTATCTTTCGTGCGGACCTACGAGCAGTACTTC,CASSLSFVRTYEQYF
TRBD1,TRBJ2-7,TRBV20-1,few,TGCAGTGCTAGAGATTGGGACAGGGGCTACTCCTACGAGCAGTACTTC,CSARDWDRGYSYEQYF
NA,TRBJ2-5,TRBV4-3,few,TGCGCCAGCAGCCAAGATCATCAAGAGACCCAGTACTTC,CASSQDHQETQYF
TRBD2,TRBJ2-1,TRBV20-1,NA,TGCAGTGCTAGAGTTAGGACTAGCTCCTACAATGAGCAGTTCTTC,CSARVRTSSYNEQFF
TRBD1,TRBJ2-3,TRBV6-5,few,TGTGCCAGCAGTTACAGGACAGGGCGCACAGATACGCAGTATTTT,CASSYRTGRTDTQYF
TRBD2,TRBJ2-3,TRBV4-3,NA,TGCGCCAGCAGCCAATCCCGACTAGCGGATAGCACAGATACGCAGTATTTT,CASSQSRLADSTDTQYF
NA,TRBJ2-7,TRBV5-1,few,TGCGCCAGCAGCTTAATTATACATGCCCACGAGCAGTACTTC,CASSLIIHAHEQYF
NA,TRBJ1-1,TRBV6-2/TRBV6-3,NA,TGTGCCAGCAGATACCGGGACACATCGGACACTGAAGCTTTCTTT,CASRYRDTSDTEAFF
NA,TRBJ2-3,TRBV12-3/TRBV12-4,NA,TGTGCCAGCAATGCGGGAATCACAGAGACGCAGTATTTT,CASNAGITETQYF
NA,TRBJ2-1,TRBV20-1,few,TGCAGTGCGTCAAGCGGAGGCTCCTACAATGAGCAGTTCTTC,CSASSGGSYNEQFF
NA,TRBJ2-3,TRBV6-5,few,TGTGCCAGCAGTTCGCCGGGCAGATTCACAGATACGCAGTATTTT,CASSSPGRFTDTQYF
TRBD1,TRBJ1-1,TRBV20-1,once,TGCAGTGCTAGAGTGAGACAGGGGGATAAAGCTTTCTTT,CSARVRQGDKAFF
NA,TRBJ2-7,TRBV6-6,NA,TGTGCCAGCAGCCCCAGGTGGGGGCAGTACTTC,CASSPRWGQYF
NA,TRBJ2-1,TRBV6-5,few,TGTGCCAGCAGTAACAGCAATGAGCAGTTCTTC,CASSNSNEQFF